The 29 T cell receptor beta chains given below trace back to one sample, sequenced in a study of identical twins. TCRdb fed the 5' RACE reads into MiXCR, producing one record per CDR3 protein. The sample records 500,000 to 600,000 distinct CDR3 sequences, about 20% being singletons. These same data were also listed under a study on T cells expressing NK-cell markers.

The specimen was CD4+ T cells sorted from blood. Every receptor here comes from a woman younger than 35 in good health.

The chain couples TRBV6-2 or TRBV6-3 to TRBJ2-7, with 8 bases identical to TRBD1. V shed 8 bases, J shed 4 bases, and the junction held 7 bases outside the gene matches. Germline CDR1 and CDR2: MNHEY and SVGEGT. The CDR3 extends over 13 amino acids. The CDR3 loop is CASGTGGIYEQYF. The CDR3 nucleotides read TGTGCCAGCGGAACAGGGGGGATATACGAGCAGTACTTC.

The V and J genes are TRBV4-3 and TRBJ2-3; 14 bases are shared with TRBD2. CDR3 size: 19 residues. Looked up from germline, CDR1 is LGHNA and CDR2 is YSLEER. V trimming: 3 bases; J trimming: 4 bases; junction bases outside the gene matches: 12. This chain's CDR3 is CASSQTSGRASIISDTQYF. DNA of the CDR3: TGCGCCAGCAGCCAGACTAGCGGGAGGGCCTCCATTATTTCAGATACGCAGTATTTT.

The chain joins TRBV4-3 to TRBJ2-5, with D unresolved. V was trimmed by 2 bases and J by 5 bases, leaving 18 bases between them. The CDR3 extends over 16 amino acids. The germline CDR1 and CDR2 sequences are LGHNA and YSLEER. This chain's CDR3 is CASSQPVLRRSETQYF. The CDR3 nucleotides read TGCGCCAGCAGCCAACCCGTACTTAGAAGGTCGGAGACCCAGTACTTC.

The chain couples TRBV5-1 to TRBJ1-2; D remains ambiguous. Germline loops: CDR1 SGHRS, CDR2 YFSETQ. This CDR3 spans 12 amino acids. Trimming removed 2 bases at V and 6 bases at J, with 8 bases between. The CDR3, as DNA: TGCGCCAGCAGCTTCTCGAGCGATGGCTACACCTTC. It specifies CASSFSSDGYTF.

This chain joins TRBV3-1 and TRBJ2-7; 15 bases are shared with TRBD2. Germline V gene lookup returns CDR1 LGHDT and CDR2 YNNKEL (reference sequence). V lost 4 bases and J lost 2; bases outside the gene matches: 3. The CDR3 contains 16 residues. The CDR3 reads CASSRGTSGGTYEQYF. The DNA for the CDR3 is TGTGCCAGCAGCCGCGGGACTAGCGGGGGGACCTACGAGCAGTACTTC.

This clonotype came up a few times. The rearrangement joins TRBV20-1 to TRBJ2-7; TRBD1 aligns across 7 bases. Trimming took 6 bases from V and 2 from J; bases not matched to a gene: 19. The CDR3 covers 17 residues. Germline lookup yields CDR1 DFQATT and CDR2 SNEGSKA (reference sequence). The CDR3 DNA reads TGCAGTGCCTCCCACCGGTCCCCGGGACAGACCACCTACGAGCAGTACTTC. The encoded protein is CSASHRSPGQTTYEQYF.

This sequence joins TRBV7-9 and TRBJ1-1; D is undetermined. The V gene lost 0 bases and the J gene lost 1 base, with 9 bases spanning the gap. Germline V gives CDR1 SEHNR, CDR2 FQNEAQ (reference sequence). The CDR3 spans 15 residues. CDR3 in DNA: TGTGCCAGCAGCTTAGCCTATATCGGGAACACTGAAGCTTTCTTT. Translating it yields CASSLAYIGNTEAFF.

This clonotype was detected many times. This chain uses TRBV12-3 or TRBV12-4 with TRBJ2-5, with no clear D. The V end lost 3 bases, the J end lost 7 bases, and 6 bases lay between the germline ends. The CDR3 extends over 11 amino acids. For the CDR3, the DNA is TGTGCCAGCAGTTTTCTGAGGACCCAGTACTTC. Its protein product is CASSFLRTQYF.

The chain couples TRBV4-1 to TRBJ2-3; D is ambiguous. Germline assignment: CDR1 MGHRA and CDR2 YSYEKL. The V and J ends lost 0 bases and 2 bases respectively, with 12 bases between them. This CDR3 has 16 amino acids. CDR3 protein: CASSQDEMAVTDTQYF. As DNA, the CDR3 is TGCGCCAGCAGCCAAGATGAGATGGCAGTCACAGATACGCAGTATTTT.

For this clonotype: Relative to the germline gene, one junction end is altered; a read error may explain this. The chain employs TRBV5-1 and TRBJ2-7; 8 nucleotides align to TRBD1. Germline CDR1 is SGHRS and CDR2 is YFSETQ. The CDR3 is made up of 17 amino acids. This CDR3 reads CASSTTGEAASASRLSF. For the CDR3, the DNA is TGCGCCAGCAGCACGACAGGGGAGGCTGCCTCCGCAAGTCGCCTCTCCTTC.

This sequence joins TRBV7-2 and TRBJ2-3, with a tentative D call TRBD1 (6 bases). The V and J ends lost 5 bases and 0 bases respectively, with 12 bases between them. The CDR3 runs 15 residues. CDR1 SGHTA and CDR2 FQGNSA come from the germline V gene. CDR3 bases: TGTGCCAGCAGCCCTGGACAGCTTAGCACAGATACGCAGTATTTT. Protein: CASSPGQLSTDTQYF.

This clonotype has only a few counts. The chain carries TRBV10-3 and TRBJ1-6; D gene unclear. The CDR3 consists of 16 residues. Germline loops: CDR1 ENHRY, CDR2 SYGVKD. The ends were cut back, 7 bases at V and 0 bases at J, with 13 bases in the middle. The CDR3 reads CAITASNGSYNSPLHF. The CDR3 bases are TGTGCCATCACGGCGTCAAACGGCTCCTATAATTCACCCCTCCACTTT.

Only a few counts were recorded for this clonotype. V usage is TRBV7-2 and J usage is TRBJ1-5; D call uncertain. V was trimmed by 5 bases and J by 2 bases, leaving 13 bases between them. This CDR3 has 15 residues. Germline-derived CDR1 and CDR2 are SGHTA and FQGNSA. The CDR3 DNA sequence: TGTGCCAGCAGCGTCGACCACCCCGGCAATCAGCCCCAGCATTTT. The encoded protein is CASSVDHPGNQPQHF.

This clonotype was recorded many times. The chain employs TRBV6-2 or TRBV6-3 and TRBJ1-5; D is unclear. V was cut by 8 bases and J by 6 bases, with 20 bases left in between. Looked up from germline, CDR1 is MNHEY and CDR2 is SVGEGT. CDR3 length: 15 amino acids. CDR3 in DNA: TGTGCCAGCCGACCCCCGGGAGGAGGGAGTCAGCCCCAGCATTTT. This translates into CASRPPGGGSQPQHF.

The V call is TRBV5-1, the J call TRBJ2-3, with D possibly being TRBD1 or TRBD2 (5 bases each). V was clipped by 4 bases and J by 0 bases, with 12 bases between them. Germline-derived CDR1 and CDR2 are SGHRS and YFSETQ. The CDR3 runs 15 residues. Here the CDR3 DNA reads TGCGCCAGCAGCAACCGGGACGCTAGCACAGATACGCAGTATTTT. Protein: CASSNRDASTDTQYF.

The chain combines TRBV7-2 with TRBJ1-1; D is ambiguous. The germline gives CDR1 SGHTA, CDR2 FQGNSA. The CDR3 has 13 amino acids. The germline V and J ends were trimmed by 5 bases and 1 base, with 8 bases remaining between them. In DNA form, the CDR3 reads TGTGCCAGCAGCGGAACAAGGAACACTGAAGCTTTCTTT. Protein: CASSGTRNTEAFF.

This clonotype was observed many times. The gene calls are TRBV2 and TRBJ1-1; maybe TRBD1 (5 bases). Trimming took off 9 bases at V and 5 bases at J, with 19 bases between the two ends. Germline V lookup: CDR1 SNHLY, CDR2 FYNNEI. This CDR3 has 14 residues. CDR3 protein: CASGVKGLGTEAFF. CDR3 nucleotides: TGTGCCAGTGGCGTGAAGGGGCTAGGTACTGAAGCTTTCTTT.

This clonotype was detected a few times. The chain uses TRBV3-1 and TRBJ1-1, with unresolved D. The V end was cut by 6 bases, the J end by 1 base, with 12 bases between. Germline V gives CDR1 LGHDT, CDR2 YNNKEL (reference sequence). The CDR3 runs to 14 residues. This CDR3 reads CASSFNSRNTEAFF. CDR3 in DNA: TGTGCCAGCAGTTTCAACAGCAGGAACACTGAAGCTTTCTTT.

This clonotype was detected only a few times. This sequence joins TRBV6-4 and TRBJ2-7; a possible D gene is TRBD2 (5 bases). The CDR3 is 14 amino acids. The germline V and J ends were trimmed by 3 bases and 0 bases, with 9 bases remaining between them. Per the germline V gene, CDR1 is MRHNA and CDR2 is SNTAGT. For the CDR3, the DNA is TGTGCCAGCAGTGATCGGAGGTCCTCCTACGAGCAGTACTTC. Encoded protein: CASSDRRSSYEQYF.

A few counts support this clonotype. The genes are TRBV7-3 and TRBJ2-5; TRBD2 matches at 7 bases. V was pared by 4 bases and J by 5 bases, with 13 bases of the junction left unmatched. The germline V gene encodes CDR1 SGHTA and CDR2 FQGTGA. The CDR3 loop spans 16 amino acids. For the CDR3, the DNA is TGTGCCAGCAGCTCTCAGCGGGGAGGTGGGTTGGAGACCCAGTACTTC. Protein: CASSSQRGGGLETQYF.

The rearrangement links TRBV29-1 to TRBJ2-1; 8 bases are a match to TRBD2. V shed 5 bases, J shed 5 bases, and the junction held 8 bases outside the gene matches. The CDR3 has 14 residues. Looked up from germline, CDR1 is SQVTM and CDR2 is ANQGSEA. CDR3 protein: CSVRGREAHNEQFF. The CDR3 bases are TGCAGCGTTCGGGGGCGGGAGGCCCACAATGAGCAGTTCTTC.

In this sample, this clonotype turned up a few times. The V call is TRBV12-3 or TRBV12-4, the J call TRBJ2-3, with TRBD1 matching over 9 bases. The CDR3 covers 17 residues. Germline trimming cut 5 bases from V and 5 bases from J; bases unmatched to any gene: 14. CDR3 residues: CASSPTGGPTIGDTQYF. In DNA form, the CDR3 reads TGTGCCAGCAGTCCTACAGGGGGCCCTACGATAGGAGATACGCAGTATTTT.

Remarks on this clonotype: Mismatch with germline at one junction end may stem from a read error. This chain joins TRBV15 and TRBJ2-2; the D gene is possibly TRBD2 (6 bases). The CDR3 covers 15 residues. From germline, CDR1 is LNHNV and CDR2 YYDKDF (reference sequence). This chain's CDR3 is CATSPTVPNTGGLFF. CDR3 in DNA: TGTGCCACCAGCCCAACTGTCCCGAACACCGGGGGGCTGTTTTTT.

The chain links TRBV7-9 to TRBJ1-4, with 9 bases matching TRBD1. Germline V gene lookup returns CDR1 SEHNR and CDR2 FQNEAQ (reference sequence). V was clipped by 8 bases and J by 7 bases; unmatched bases: 8. The CDR3 contains 14 residues. In nucleotides, the CDR3 is TGTGCCAGCGGGAGACAGGGGGTATTTGAAAAACTGTTTTTT. This translates into CASGRQGVFEKLFF. Full variable domain (outside the CDR3, taken from reference TRBV7-9 and TRBJ1-4): DTGVSQNPRHKITKRGQNVTFRCDPISEHNRLYWYRQTLGQGPEFLTYFQNEAQLEKSRLLSDRFSAERPKGSFSTLEIQRTEQGDSAMYLCASGRQGVFEKLFFGSGTQLSVL.

This clonotype was picked up many times. V usage is TRBV5-1 and J usage is TRBJ2-5; D gene uncertain. Germline values: CDR1 SGHRS, CDR2 YFSETQ. The CDR3 sequence is 13 residues long. V dropped 0 bases and J dropped 1 base, with 4 bases sitting between them. CDR3 nucleotides: TGCGCCAGCAGCTTGGAGCCCCAAGAGACCCAGTACTTC. It specifies CASSLEPQETQYF.

This sequence joins TRBV10-3 and TRBJ1-1; D is perhaps TRBD1 (5 bases). Germline V gene data show CDR1 as ENHRY and CDR2 as SYGVKD. The V end was cut by 6 bases, the J end by 0 bases, with 11 bases between. The CDR3 runs to 14 residues. CDR3 in DNA: TGTGCCATCAGACTGGGGGATCTGAACACTGAAGCTTTCTTT. This gives the protein CAIRLGDLNTEAFF.

This clonotype was detected a few times. This CDR3 reads CASTALAGATYNEQFF. The CDR3 DNA reads as TGTGCCAGCACCGCCTTAGCGGGAGCCACCTACAATGAGCAGTTCTTC. V usage is TRBV12-3 or TRBV12-4 and J usage is TRBJ2-1; 9 bases match TRBD2. With 7 bases clipped from V and 2 bases from J, the junction kept 9 bases outside the gene matches. CDR3 length: 16 amino acids.

The genes are TRBV20-1 and TRBJ2-3; 10 nucleotides align to TRBD2. The ends lost 2 bases at V and 1 base at J; junction bases unmatched: 3. This CDR3 is built from 15 residues. CDR1 and CDR2 from the germline V gene are DFQATT and SNEGSKA (reference sequence). For the CDR3, the DNA is TGCAGTGCTAGACCCGGGACTAGCGGCACAGATACGCAGTATTTT. Its translation: CSARPGTSGTDTQYF.

DNA of the CDR3: TGTGCCAGCAGAGACACCCTGGTGGGCTATGGCTACACCTTC. This sequence encodes CASRDTLVGYGYTF. The chain carries TRBV2 and TRBJ1-2, with no clear D. In germline, CDR1 is SNHLY, CDR2 FYNNEI. This CDR3 is built from 14 residues. V was trimmed by 6 bases and J by 4 bases, leaving 15 bases between them.